This T cell receptor (beta chain) is from a study of blood T cell repertoires in COVID-19. Profiling relied on immunoSEQ multiplex PCR, and the TCRdb table lists in-frame clones only, not all of them. The table shows approximately 140,000 clones, with roughly 91% occurring only once. The CDR3 spans 15 residues. J gave up 3 bases and V 4 bases, and 3 bases lay outside the gene matches. The germline V gene encodes CDR1 LGHDT and CDR2 YNNKEL (reference sequence). The sample was peripheral blood. This chain joins TRBV3-1 (or the pseudogene TRBV3-2) and TRBJ2-1, with TRBD2 matching over 10 bases. This clonotype was sampled from a man aged 45-60 years with active or convalescent COVID-19. The CDR3 region has the DNA TGTGCCAGCAGCCCCCCTAGCGGGGGCTACAATGAGCAGTTCTTC. Residues: CASSPPSGGYNEQFF.